This TCR beta chain was obtained from a study of cytomegalovirus exposure and HLA in healthy donors. Overall study results and limits: A subsequent analysis found that TCR clusters from the first cohort also tended to co-occur in the 90 to 150 validation repertoires, with around 94% of cluster scores above 0. Researchers catalogued around 150 TCR beta chains as cytomegalovirus-associated. The classifier reportedly diagnosed cytomegalovirus status with high sensitivity and specificity.

TCRdb's copy holds only in-frame clones and misses some; the assay was immunoSEQ multiplex PCR. The sample holds some 150,000 clones; approximately 90% are singletons and the top ten take 3.5% to 5.5%. In regard to this clone: Its antigen is undetermined.

This CDR3 spans 16 amino acids. The ends lost 3 bases at V and 4 bases at J; junction bases unmatched: 11. In germline, CDR1 is MNHNS, CDR2 SASEGT. Material for sequencing was PBMCs. The chain employs TRBV6-1 and TRBJ2-7; 8 bases align to TRBD2. This clonotype was obtained from a man younger than 30 in good health and CMV-seropositive. CDR3 nucleotide sequence: TGTGCCAGCAGTGACGCATTAGCGGGACTTAATTACGAGCAGTACTTC. Amino acid sequence: CASSDALAGLNYEQYF.